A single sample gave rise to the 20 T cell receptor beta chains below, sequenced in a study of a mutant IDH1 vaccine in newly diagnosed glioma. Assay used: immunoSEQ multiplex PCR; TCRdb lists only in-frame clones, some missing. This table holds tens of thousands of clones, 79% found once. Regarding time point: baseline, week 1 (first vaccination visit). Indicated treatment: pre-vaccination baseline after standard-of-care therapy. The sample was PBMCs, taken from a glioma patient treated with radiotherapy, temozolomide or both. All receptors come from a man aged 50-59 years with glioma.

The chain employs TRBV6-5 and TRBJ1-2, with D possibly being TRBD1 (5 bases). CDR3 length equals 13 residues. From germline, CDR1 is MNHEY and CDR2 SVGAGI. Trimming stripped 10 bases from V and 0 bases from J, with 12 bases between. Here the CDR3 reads CAIWGGANYGYTF. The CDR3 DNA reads TGTGCCATCTGGGGGGGAGCTAACTATGGCTACACCTTC.

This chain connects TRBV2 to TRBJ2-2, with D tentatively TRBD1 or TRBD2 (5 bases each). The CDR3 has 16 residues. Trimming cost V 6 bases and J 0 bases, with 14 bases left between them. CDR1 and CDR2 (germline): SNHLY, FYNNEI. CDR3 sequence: CASRLSGTANTGELFF. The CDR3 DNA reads TGTGCCAGCAGACTGTCCGGGACGGCGAACACCGGGGAGCTGTTTTTT.

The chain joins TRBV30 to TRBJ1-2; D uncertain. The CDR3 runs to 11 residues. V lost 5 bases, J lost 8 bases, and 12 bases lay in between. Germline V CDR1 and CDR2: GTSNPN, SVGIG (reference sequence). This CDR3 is CAWVSDGGYTF. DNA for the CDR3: TGTGCCTGGGTATCGGACGGAGGCTACACCTTC.

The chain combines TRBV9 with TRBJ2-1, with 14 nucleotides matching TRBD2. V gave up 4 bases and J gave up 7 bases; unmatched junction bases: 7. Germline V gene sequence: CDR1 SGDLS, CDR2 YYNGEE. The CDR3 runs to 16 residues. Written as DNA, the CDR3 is TGTGCCAGCAGCCCACGGACTAGCGGGGGGCGGAATGAGCAGTTCTTC. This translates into CASSPRTSGGRNEQFF.

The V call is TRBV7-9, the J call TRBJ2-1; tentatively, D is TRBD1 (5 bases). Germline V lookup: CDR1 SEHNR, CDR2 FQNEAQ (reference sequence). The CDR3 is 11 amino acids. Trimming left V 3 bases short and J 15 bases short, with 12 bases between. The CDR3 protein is CASSFMGPGFF. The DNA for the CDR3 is TGTGCCAGCAGCTTTATGGGGCCGGGGTTCTTC.

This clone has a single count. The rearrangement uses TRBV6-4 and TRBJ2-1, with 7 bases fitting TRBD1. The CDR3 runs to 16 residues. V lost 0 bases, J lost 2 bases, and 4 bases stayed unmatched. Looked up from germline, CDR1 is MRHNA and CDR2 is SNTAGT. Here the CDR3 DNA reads TGTGCCAGCAGTGACTCTGGACAGGACCCCTACAATGAGCAGTTCTTC. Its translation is CASSDSGQDPYNEQFF.

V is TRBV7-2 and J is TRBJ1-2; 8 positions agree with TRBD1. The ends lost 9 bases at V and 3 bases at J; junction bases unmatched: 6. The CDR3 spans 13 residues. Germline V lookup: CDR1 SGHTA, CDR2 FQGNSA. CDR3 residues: CASIGQGDYGYTF. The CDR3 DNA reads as TGTGCCAGTATCGGACAGGGTGACTATGGCTACACCTTC.

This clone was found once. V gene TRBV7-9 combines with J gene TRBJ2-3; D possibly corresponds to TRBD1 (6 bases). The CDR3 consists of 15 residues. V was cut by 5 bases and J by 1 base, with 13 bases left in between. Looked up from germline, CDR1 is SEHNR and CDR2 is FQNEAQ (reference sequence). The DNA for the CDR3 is TGTGCCAGCAGCCCCACTGGGGGCCGCACAGATACGCAGTATTTT. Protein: CASSPTGGRTDTQYF.

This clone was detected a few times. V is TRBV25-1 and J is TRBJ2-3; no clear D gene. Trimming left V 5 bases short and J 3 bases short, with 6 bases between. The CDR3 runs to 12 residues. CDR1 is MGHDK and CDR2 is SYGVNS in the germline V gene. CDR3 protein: CASSSRTDTQYF. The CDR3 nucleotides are TGTGCCAGCAGTTCCCGGACAGATACGCAGTATTTT.

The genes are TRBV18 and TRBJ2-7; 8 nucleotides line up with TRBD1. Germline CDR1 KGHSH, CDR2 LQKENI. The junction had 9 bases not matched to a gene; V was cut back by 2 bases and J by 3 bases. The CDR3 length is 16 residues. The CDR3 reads CASSPGQGSLNYEQYF. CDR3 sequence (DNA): TGTGCCAGCTCACCAGGACAGGGCTCCCTTAACTACGAGCAGTACTTC.

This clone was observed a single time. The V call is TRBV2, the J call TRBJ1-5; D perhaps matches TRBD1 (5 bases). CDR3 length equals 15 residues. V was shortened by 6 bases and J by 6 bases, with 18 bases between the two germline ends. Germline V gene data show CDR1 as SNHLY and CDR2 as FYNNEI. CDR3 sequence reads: CASSRDRITSQPQHF. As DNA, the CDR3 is TGTGCCAGCAGCCGGGACCGGATAACTTCTCAGCCCCAGCATTTT.

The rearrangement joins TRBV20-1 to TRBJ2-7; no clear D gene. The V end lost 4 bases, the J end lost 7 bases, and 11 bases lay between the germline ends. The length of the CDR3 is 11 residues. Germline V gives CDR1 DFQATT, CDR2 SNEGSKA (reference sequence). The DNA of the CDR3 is TGCAGTGCTATATCTAGGGATGAGCAGTACTTC. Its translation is CSAISRDEQYF.

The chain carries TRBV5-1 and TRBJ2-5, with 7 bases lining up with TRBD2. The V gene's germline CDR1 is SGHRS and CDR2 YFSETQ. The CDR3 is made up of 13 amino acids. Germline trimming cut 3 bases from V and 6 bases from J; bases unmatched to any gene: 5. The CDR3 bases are TGCGCCAGCAGCTCCGGAGCGGGGAAGACCCAGTACTTC. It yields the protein CASSSGAGKTQYF.

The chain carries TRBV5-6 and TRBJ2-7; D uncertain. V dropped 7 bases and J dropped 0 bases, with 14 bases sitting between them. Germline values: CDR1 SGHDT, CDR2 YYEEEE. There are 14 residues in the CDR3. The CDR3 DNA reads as TGTGCCAGCGGAATTCGGTGGGTCTCCTACGAGCAGTACTTC. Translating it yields CASGIRWVSYEQYF. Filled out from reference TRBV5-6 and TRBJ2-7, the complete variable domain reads DAGVTQSPTHLIKTRGQQVTLRCSPKSGHDTVSWYQQALGQGPQFIFQYYEEEERQRGNFPDRFSGHQFPNYSSELNVNALLLGDSALYLCASGIRWVSYEQYFGPGTRLTVT.

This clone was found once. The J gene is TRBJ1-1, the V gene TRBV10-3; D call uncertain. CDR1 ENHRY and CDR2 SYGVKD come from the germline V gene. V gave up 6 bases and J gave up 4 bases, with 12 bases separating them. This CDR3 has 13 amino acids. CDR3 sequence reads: CAIRGREGTEAFF. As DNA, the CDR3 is TGTGCCATCAGAGGTCGTGAGGGCACTGAAGCTTTCTTT.

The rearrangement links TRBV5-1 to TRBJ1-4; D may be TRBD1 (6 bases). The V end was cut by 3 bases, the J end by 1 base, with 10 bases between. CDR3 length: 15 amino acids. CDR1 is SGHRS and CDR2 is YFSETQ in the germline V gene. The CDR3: CASSSGQLTNEKLFF. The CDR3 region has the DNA TGCGCCAGCAGCTCCGGACAGCTAACTAATGAAAAACTGTTTTTT.

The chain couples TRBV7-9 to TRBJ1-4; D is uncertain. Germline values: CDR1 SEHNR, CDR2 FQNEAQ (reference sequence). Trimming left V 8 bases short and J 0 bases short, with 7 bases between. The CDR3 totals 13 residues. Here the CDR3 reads CASRRATNEKLFF. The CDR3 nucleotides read TGTGCCAGCCGGAGGGCAACTAATGAAAAACTGTTTTTT.

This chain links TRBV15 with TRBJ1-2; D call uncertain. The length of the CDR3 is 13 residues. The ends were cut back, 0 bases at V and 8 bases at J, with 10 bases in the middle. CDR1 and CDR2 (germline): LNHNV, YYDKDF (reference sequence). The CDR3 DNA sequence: TGTGCCACCAGCAGAGAGGGAGGTAACGGCTACACCTTC. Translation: CATSREGGNGYTF.

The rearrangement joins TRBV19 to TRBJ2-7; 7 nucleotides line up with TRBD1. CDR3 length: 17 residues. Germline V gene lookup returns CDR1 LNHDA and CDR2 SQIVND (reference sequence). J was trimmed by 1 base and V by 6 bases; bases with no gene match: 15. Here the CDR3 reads CASSSRQGVRTSYEQYF. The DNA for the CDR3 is TGTGCCAGTAGCAGCCGGCAGGGGGTTCGAACATCCTACGAGCAGTACTTC.

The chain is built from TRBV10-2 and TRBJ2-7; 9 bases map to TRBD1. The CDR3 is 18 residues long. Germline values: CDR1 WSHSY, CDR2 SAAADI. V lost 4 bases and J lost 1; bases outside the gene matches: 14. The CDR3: CASSVMDRGLAYSYEQYF. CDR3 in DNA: TGCGCCAGCAGTGTAATGGACAGGGGTCTCGCCTATTCCTACGAGCAGTACTTC.